The clone carrying this T cell receptor beta chain came up once. Its antigen remains unidentified. These data come from a study of vaccination and CD4 T cells after COVID-19. Overall study context: The post-COVID sampling time was a median roughly 100 days after diagnosis, ranging from 35 to 161.

Oncomine TCR Beta short-read sequencing was applied to DNA from cultured CD4+ T cells. The authors extracted genomic DNA from cultured CD4+ T cells. TCRdb fed the PCR reads into MiXCR, producing one record per CDR3 protein. Of almost 15,000 distinct CDR3 sequences listed, around 70% are singletons. Study observations and caveats: The authors identified 304 of 307 vaccine-specific clones in convalescent patients as spike mono-reactive. Within the convalescent patients, a median about 86% of the SARS-CoV-2-reactive clones were ones that appeared only post-vaccination.

Described treatment: approximately 9-day PBMC culture with coronavirus spike peptide pools or control peptides (ViraFEST assay). The CDR3 covers 12 residues. Germline V gene data show CDR1 as MNHEY and CDR2 as SVGEGT. The V gene lost 2 bases and the J gene lost 10 bases, with 8 bases spanning the gap. This sequence was found in a human donor who had recovered from COVID-19. The source material was CD4+ T cells from blood, cultured in vitro. The V call is TRBV6-2 or TRBV6-3, the J call TRBJ1-4, with D hard to call. CDR3 in amino acids: CASSYPTAKLFF. The CDR3 nucleotides are TGTGCCAGCAGTTACCCTACAGCAAAACTGTTTTTT.